Detailed here is one TCR beta chain. The antigen is unknown. Losses at the gene ends were 5 bases for V and 5 bases for J; bases not matched to a gene: 5. Germline CDR1 reads SEHNR; CDR2 reads FQNEAQ (reference sequence). The length of the CDR3 is 15 residues. Treatment defined: approximately nine-day PBMC culture with coronavirus spike peptide pools or control peptides (ViraFEST assay). An Oncomine TCR Beta short-read assay was used to sequence the DNA from cultured CD4+ T cells. TCRdb re-derived calls from the PCR reads in MiXCR, one entry per CDR3 protein. The sample consists of roughly 10,000 distinct CDR3 sequences, just over 60% of them appearing once. The data belong to a study of vaccination and CD4 T cells after COVID-19. Whole-study results and caveats: Vaccine-specific clones in convalescent patients were spike mono-reactive in 304 of 307 cases.

The rearrangement links TRBV7-9 to TRBJ2-2, with TRBD1 matching 10 bases. The clonotype originates from a human donor who had recovered from COVID-19. Sequencing used CD4+ T cells from blood, cultured in vitro. This CDR3 reads CASSPDRGLTGELFF. The CDR3 nucleotides are TGTGCCAGCAGCCCTGACAGGGGGCTGACCGGGGAGCTGTTTTTT.